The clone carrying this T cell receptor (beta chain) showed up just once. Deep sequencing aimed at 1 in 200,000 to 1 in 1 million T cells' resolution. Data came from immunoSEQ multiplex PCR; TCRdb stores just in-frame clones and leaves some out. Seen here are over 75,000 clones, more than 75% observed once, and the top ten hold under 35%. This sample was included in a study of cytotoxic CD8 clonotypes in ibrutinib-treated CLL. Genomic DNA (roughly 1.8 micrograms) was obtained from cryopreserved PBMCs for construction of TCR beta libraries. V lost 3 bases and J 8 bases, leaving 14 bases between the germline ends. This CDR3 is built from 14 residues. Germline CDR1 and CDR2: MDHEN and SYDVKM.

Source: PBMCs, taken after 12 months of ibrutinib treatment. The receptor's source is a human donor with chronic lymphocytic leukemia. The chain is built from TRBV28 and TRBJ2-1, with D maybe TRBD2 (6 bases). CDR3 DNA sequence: TGTGCCAGCAGTTTGGCTGGGAGGCTCGATGAGCAGTTCTTC. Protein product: CASSLAGRLDEQFF.